This T cell receptor (beta chain) was captured in a study of T cells after yellow fever vaccination (dated by TCRdb to about 2019). Looking at the study overall: The SMART-Seq v4 Ultra Low Input RNA kit was used to prepare libraries from fractions with low cell numbers. To follow T-cell clones before and after both primary and booster YFV17D yellow fever vaccination, bulk TCR alpha and beta repertoires underwent longitudinal sequencing. Blood samples were taken at several timepoints before and after primary and secondary immunization, and bulk PBMC replicates and cell subsets were isolated. Two healthy male donors, one aged 18 to 30 and one aged 30 to 40 years, made up the cohort. Results and caveats for the whole study, not just this receptor: Compared with the primary T-cell response, the secondary T-cell response was weaker but faster, peaking on day 5 rather than day 15. FACS-sorted repertoires could contain abundant contaminating clonotypes from the bulk population, so computational filtering was required. A small share of clonotypes was detected in both CD4 and CD8 compartments, with the overlap likely arising from convergent recombination. Most clones expanded after primary vaccination were re-detected after the booster (almost 98% of CD4 and around 88% of CD8), suggesting broad memory maintenance. The study included only a couple of donors, which limits how far the findings can be generalized.

Sequencing used an Illumina NovaSeq 6000. Synthesis of TCR cDNA relied on 5'RACE template switching, a step that introduced a universal primer site along with unique molecular identifiers. Priming for cDNA synthesis came from both the TCR alpha and TCR beta constant segments. Two PCR steps were used to amplify libraries, with sample barcodes and sequencing adapters being added in the second step. Sequencing of libraries was done on Illumina HiSeq 2500 (2x100 bp) or NovaSeq (2x150 bp). The source study handled its data this way. MIGEC was used to demultiplex reads and collapse the reads into UMI consensus sequences, and MiXCR was used for V(D)J alignment. Clonotypes responding to the vaccine were identified with edgeR on replicate PBMC samples, with the criteria of FDR below 0.01 and a log2 fold change above 5 up to day 15. Bulk clonotypes were assigned CD4 or CD8 identity according to which sequenced CD4 or CD8 repertoire held them at higher abundance. TCRdb's own reprocessing of the public reads used fastp at Q25 and MiXCR and kept productive beta chains. One record per CDR3 amino acid sequence lists the most common genes and DNA. TCRdb, not the authors, supplied the V and J calls. The sample has roughly 340,000 distinct CDR3 sequences on record, 3% to 4.5% of them singletons. About 24% of the sample comes from the top ten.

The treatment or condition label here, explained by the study, means: live attenuated yellow fever vaccine strain. At every blood-draw timepoint, two biological replicates of bulk PBMCs were collected. A standard Ficoll-Paque protocol was used to isolate PBMCs from peripheral blood. TriZol was used to extract RNA from bulk PBMCs, CD4 and CD8 fractions, and dextramer-positive and dextramer-negative fractions. The CDR3, cysteine through phenylalanine, is 14 amino acids long. Only the CDR3 portion is preserved as DNA: 42 bases, with reading frame beginning at the first base. The germline V gene (reference sequence) yields LGHDT for CDR1 and YNNKEL for CDR2. Trimming takes 4 bases off V and 3 bases off J; junction bases not matched to a gene: 2. A note on this clonotype: Its specific antigen is unknown. No base quality values were provided; no much bigger clone lies one nucleotide off.

This specimen consisted of PBMCs, obtained 5 days after the yellow fever booster vaccination. The origin of this receptor is a man aged 18 to 30 who received the YFV17D yellow fever vaccine. The chain uses TRBV3-1 and TRBJ1-5; a stretch of 8 junction bases matches TRBD1. For the CDR3, the sequence is CASSLQGDNQPQHF. At the DNA level, the sequence is TGTGCCAGCAGCCTACAGGGGGACAATCAGCCCCAGCATTTT.